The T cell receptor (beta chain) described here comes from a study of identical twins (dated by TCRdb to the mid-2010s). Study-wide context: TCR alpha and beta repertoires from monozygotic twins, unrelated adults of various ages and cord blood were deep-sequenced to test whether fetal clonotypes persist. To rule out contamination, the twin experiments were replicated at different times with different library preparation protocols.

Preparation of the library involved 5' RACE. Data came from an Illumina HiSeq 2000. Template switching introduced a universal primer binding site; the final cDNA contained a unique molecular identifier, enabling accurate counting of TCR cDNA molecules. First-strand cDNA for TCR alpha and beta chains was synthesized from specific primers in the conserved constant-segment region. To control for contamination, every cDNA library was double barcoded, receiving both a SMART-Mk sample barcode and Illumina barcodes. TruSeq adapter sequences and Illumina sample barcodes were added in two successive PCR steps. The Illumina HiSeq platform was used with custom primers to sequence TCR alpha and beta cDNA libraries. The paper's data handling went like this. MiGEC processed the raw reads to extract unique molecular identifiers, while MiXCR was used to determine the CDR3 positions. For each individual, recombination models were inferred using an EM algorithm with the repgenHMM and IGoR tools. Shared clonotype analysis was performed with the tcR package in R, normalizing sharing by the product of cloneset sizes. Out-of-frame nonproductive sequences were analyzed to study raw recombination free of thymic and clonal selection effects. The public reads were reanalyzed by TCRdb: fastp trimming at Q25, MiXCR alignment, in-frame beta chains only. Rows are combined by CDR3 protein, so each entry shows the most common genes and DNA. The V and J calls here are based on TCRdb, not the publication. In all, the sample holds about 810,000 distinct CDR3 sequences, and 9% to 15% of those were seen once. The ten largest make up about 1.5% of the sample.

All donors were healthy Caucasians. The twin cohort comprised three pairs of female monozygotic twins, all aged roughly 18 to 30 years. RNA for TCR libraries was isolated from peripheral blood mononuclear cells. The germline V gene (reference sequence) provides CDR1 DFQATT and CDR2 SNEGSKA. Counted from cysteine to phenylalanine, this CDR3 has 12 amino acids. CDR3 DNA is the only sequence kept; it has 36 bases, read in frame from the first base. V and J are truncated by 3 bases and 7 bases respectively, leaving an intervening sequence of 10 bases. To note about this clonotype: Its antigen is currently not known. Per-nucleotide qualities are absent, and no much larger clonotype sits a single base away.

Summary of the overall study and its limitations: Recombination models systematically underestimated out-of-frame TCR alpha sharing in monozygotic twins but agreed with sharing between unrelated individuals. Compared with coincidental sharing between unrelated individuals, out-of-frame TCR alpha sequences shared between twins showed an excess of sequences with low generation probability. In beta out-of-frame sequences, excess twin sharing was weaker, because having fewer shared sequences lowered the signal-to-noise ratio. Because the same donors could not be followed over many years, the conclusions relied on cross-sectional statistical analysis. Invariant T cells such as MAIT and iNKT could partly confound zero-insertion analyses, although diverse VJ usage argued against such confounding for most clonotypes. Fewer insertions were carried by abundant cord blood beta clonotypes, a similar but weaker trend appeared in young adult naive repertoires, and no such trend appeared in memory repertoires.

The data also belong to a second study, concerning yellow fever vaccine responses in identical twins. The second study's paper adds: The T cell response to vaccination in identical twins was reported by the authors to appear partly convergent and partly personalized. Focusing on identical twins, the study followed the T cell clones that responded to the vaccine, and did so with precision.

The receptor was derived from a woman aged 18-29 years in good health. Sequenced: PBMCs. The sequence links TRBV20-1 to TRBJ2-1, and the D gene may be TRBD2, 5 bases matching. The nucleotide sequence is TGCAGTGCTAGCCCCGGGAAGAATGAGCAGTTCTTC. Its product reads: CSASPGKNEQFF.